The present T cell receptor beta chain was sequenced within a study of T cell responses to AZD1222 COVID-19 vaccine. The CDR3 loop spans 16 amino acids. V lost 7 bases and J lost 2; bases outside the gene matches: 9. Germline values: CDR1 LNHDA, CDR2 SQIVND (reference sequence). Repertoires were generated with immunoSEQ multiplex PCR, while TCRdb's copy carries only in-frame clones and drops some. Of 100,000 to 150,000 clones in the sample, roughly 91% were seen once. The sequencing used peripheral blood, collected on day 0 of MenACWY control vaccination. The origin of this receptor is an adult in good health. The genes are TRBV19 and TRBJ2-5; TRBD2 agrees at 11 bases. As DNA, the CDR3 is TGTGCCAGTACGTCTAGCGGGAGGACACGACAAGAGACCCAGTACTTC. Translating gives CASTSSGRTRQETQYF.